This T cell receptor (beta chain) was retrieved from a study of OX40 agonist ivuxolimab in advanced cancers. The wider study: Patients in dose escalation had liver, melanoma, kidney or head and neck cancers. Of mixed ages from about 23 to 85 and averaging 60 years, the group was about 86% male. Study-wide findings and caveats: Expanded clones belonging to CD8+ T cells outnumbered, on average, those of CD4+.

With V trimmed by 2 bases and J by 3 bases, 9 bases remained unmatched. CDR1 and CDR2 (germline): LGHNA, YSLEER. This CDR3 spans 16 amino acids. TCRdb keeps only in-frame clones here, not all; method: immunoSEQ multiplex PCR. This table has 50,000 or so clones, roughly 91% appearing once. With respect to this clone: Antigen unknown.

This TCR was sampled from an adult with an advanced solid tumor such as melanoma, head and neck, liver or kidney cancer. The starting material was CD4+ or CD8+ T cells sorted from blood, obtained in a trial of the OX40 agonist ivuxolimab. The chain couples TRBV4-3 to TRBJ2-7; 8 bases fit TRBD1. The CDR3 loop reads CASSQSGTGFYYEQYF. CDR3 coding DNA: TGCGCCAGCAGCCAATCCGGGACAGGATTCTACTACGAGCAGTACTTC.